These 22 T cell receptor beta chains share one sample of origin, sequenced in a study of OX40 agonist ivuxolimab in advanced cancers. Measured with immunoSEQ multiplex PCR; TCRdb has only the in-frame clones, and not every one. Altogether tens of thousands of clones are present, 65% to 90% being singletons, with the ten largest covering around 2%. Sequenced material: CD4+ or CD8+ T cells sorted from blood, taken in a trial of the OX40 agonist ivuxolimab. These receptors were collected from an adult with an advanced solid tumor such as melanoma, head and neck, liver or kidney cancer.

As regards this clone: This CDR3 is also generated by other DNA sequences in the sample. The rearrangement links TRBV4-2 to TRBJ1-1, with D unresolved. The V gene's germline CDR1 is LGHNA and CDR2 YNFKEQ. Trimming removed 3 bases from V and 4 bases from J, with 6 bases in between. The CDR3 spans 12 residues. CDR3 DNA: TGTGCCAGCAGCCAGGGAAGCACTGAAGCTTTCTTT. Amino acid sequence: CASSQGSTEAFF.

This chain joins TRBV28 and TRBJ1-2, with TRBD1 matching 7 bases. The germline gives CDR1 MDHEN, CDR2 SYDVKM. CDR3 length: 11 amino acids. Losses at the gene ends were 8 bases for V and 8 bases for J; bases not matched to a gene: 5. CDR3 sequence reads: CASETGYGYTF. The DNA for the CDR3 is TGTGCCAGCGAGACAGGGTACGGCTACACCTTC.

This chain connects TRBV4-3 to TRBJ1-6; tentatively, D is TRBD1 (6 bases). The germline V and J ends were trimmed by 9 bases and 7 bases, with 22 bases remaining between them. The CDR3 is made up of 16 amino acids. Germline CDR1 reads LGHNA; CDR2 reads YSLEER. CDR3: CASRAYVTRGNSPLHF. The CDR3 coding sequence is TGCGCCAGTCGGGCCTATGTAACTAGGGGGAATTCACCCCTCCACTTT.

V gene TRBV15 combines with J gene TRBJ2-5; 10 positions agree with TRBD2. The germline V gene has CDR1 LNHNV and CDR2 YYDKDF (reference sequence). V trimming: 1 base; J trimming: 0 bases; junction bases outside the gene matches: 8. CDR3 length equals 18 residues. This CDR3 is CATSRVGSGRQYQETQYF. The DNA of the CDR3 is TGTGCCACCAGCAGAGTAGGTAGCGGGAGGCAGTACCAAGAGACCCAGTACTTC. Using reference TRBV15 and TRBJ2-5 for the parts outside the CDR3, the full variable domain is DAMVIQNPRYQVTQFGKPVTLSCSQTLNHNVMYWYQQKSSQAPKLLFHYYDKDFNNEADTPDNFQSRRPNTSFCFLDIRSPGLGDTAMYLCATSRVGSGRQYQETQYFGPGTRLLVL.

The gene calls are TRBV5-1 and TRBJ2-7, with TRBD1 matching over 12 bases. After removal of 4 bases from V and 3 bases from J, the junction contained 2 bases not matched to a gene. The CDR3 is made up of 14 amino acids. The germline gives CDR1 SGHRS, CDR2 YFSETQ. The CDR3 nucleotides are TGCGCCAGCAGCGGGACAGGGGGCGTCTACGAGCAGTACTTC. Encoded protein: CASSGTGGVYEQYF.

The rearrangement uses TRBV10-2 and TRBJ1-6, with 7 bases that match TRBD1. Germline values: CDR1 WSHSY, CDR2 SAAADI. This CDR3 region has 16 residues. For the CDR3, the DNA is TGCGAATTAGACAGGGAGGAAGGCTCCTATAATTCACCCCTCCACTTT. Encoded protein: CELDREEGSYNSPLHF.

V and J are TRBV28 and TRBJ2-3; D uncertain. This CDR3 contains 18 residues. The germline CDR1 and CDR2 sequences are MDHEN and SYDVKM. Trimming pared 4 bases from V and 1 base from J, leaving 21 bases between. The CDR3 protein is CASSSPRRHFSGTDTQYF. The CDR3 bases are TGTGCCAGCAGTTCCCCTCGTAGACACTTCTCAGGCACAGATACGCAGTATTTT.

V is TRBV15 and J is TRBJ2-1; D remains ambiguous. Trimming pared 2 bases from V and 9 bases from J, leaving 8 bases between. This CDR3 has 12 amino acids. CDR1 and CDR2 from the germline V gene are LNHNV and YYDKDF (reference sequence). This CDR3 is CATSRLTAEQFF. The CDR3 DNA reads as TGTGCCACCAGCAGACTAACGGCTGAGCAGTTCTTC.

V gene TRBV28 combines with J gene TRBJ1-6; D not resolved. The CDR3 is 15 residues long. Germline V gene lookup returns CDR1 MDHEN and CDR2 SYDVKM. V gave up 2 bases and J gave up 8 bases, with 13 bases separating them. The CDR3: CASSLPLTEDSPLHF. In nucleotides, the CDR3 is TGTGCCAGCAGTTTACCCCTGACCGAGGATTCACCCCTCCACTTT.

This clone has just a few counts. This chain connects TRBV5-5 to TRBJ1-5; D unclear. From germline, CDR1 is SGHKS and CDR2 YYEKEE (reference sequence). The V gene lost 4 bases and the J gene lost 0 bases, with 11 bases spanning the gap. The CDR3 length is 15 residues. The CDR3 DNA reads as TGTGCCAGCAGCCCGACAACACATAGCAATCAGCCCCAGCATTTT. It yields the protein CASSPTTHSNQPQHF.

This sequence joins TRBV5-1 and TRBJ2-1; D might be TRBD1 or TRBD2, each matching 5 bases. Germline CDR1 is SGHRS and CDR2 is YFSETQ. Trimming took off 3 bases at V and 4 bases at J, with 14 bases between the two ends. This CDR3 is 15 amino acids long. The CDR3 bases are TGCGCCAGCAGCTCGGCCGGGACGGCGTACAATGAGCAGTTCTTC. It yields the protein CASSSAGTAYNEQFF.

The V gene is TRBV19, the J gene TRBJ1-6; the match to TRBD1 covers 10 bases. This CDR3 comprises 14 residues. From germline, CDR1 is LNHDA and CDR2 SQIVND (reference sequence). V was clipped by 9 bases and J by 5 bases; unmatched bases: 4. CDR3 in DNA: TGTGCCAGCAGACAGGGGGCGGATAATTCACCCCTCCACTTT. Protein: CASRQGADNSPLHF.

The table lists this clone with a count of one. The rearrangement links TRBV4-1 to TRBJ1-6; D is ambiguous. The CDR3 spans 15 residues. CDR1 and CDR2 (germline): MGHRA, YSYEKL. Between the trimmed V and J ends, which lost 1 base and 8 bases, there was a span of 12 bases. CDR3 sequence reads: CASSQVASRDSPLHF. The CDR3, as DNA: TGCGCCAGCAGCCAAGTGGCATCTCGGGATTCACCCCTCCACTTT.

The V and J genes are TRBV2 and TRBJ2-7, with a tentative D call TRBD1 (6 bases). The V and J ends lost 6 bases and 4 bases respectively, with 13 bases between them. Per germline, CDR1 SNHLY and CDR2 FYNNEI. The CDR3 length is 13 residues. The CDR3 reads CASRATQGYEQYF. DNA for the CDR3: TGTGCCAGCAGGGCGACCCAGGGGTACGAGCAGTACTTC.

This chain links TRBV2 with TRBJ2-1; 7 positions match TRBD1. V shed 6 bases and J 2 bases; nucleotides not matched to a gene: 7. The CDR3 totals 15 residues. Germline CDR1 is SNHLY and CDR2 is FYNNEI. The CDR3 region is CASRAQGTTYNEQFF. CDR3 DNA sequence: TGTGCCAGCAGGGCACAGGGGACCACCTACAATGAGCAGTTCTTC.

CDR3 sequence: CASSSPSPNTEAFF. For the CDR3, the DNA is TGTGCCAGCAGTTCCCCCAGCCCCAACACTGAAGCTTTCTTT. The V call is TRBV28, the J call TRBJ1-1; no clear D gene. V dropped 4 bases and J dropped 2 bases, with 11 bases sitting between them. The CDR3 sequence is 14 residues long. Germline V gives CDR1 MDHEN, CDR2 SYDVKM. The full variable domain, rest sourced from reference TRBV28 and TRBJ1-1, is DVKVTQSSRYLVKRTGEKVFLECVQDMDHENMFWYRQDPGLGLRLIYFSYDVKMKEKGDIPEGYSVSREKKERFSLILESASTNQTSMYLCASSSPSPNTEAFFGQGTRLTVV.

This clone has just one count. This sequence joins TRBV30 and TRBJ1-1, with 7 bases fitting TRBD1. The ends lost 0 bases at V and 5 bases at J; junction bases unmatched: 3. The CDR3 covers 13 residues. CDR1 is GTSNPN, CDR2 SVGIG, per germline (reference sequence). In DNA, the CDR3 is TGTGCCTGGAGTGTAAGACAGGGAACTGAAGCTTTCTTT. This encodes CAWSVRQGTEAFF.

The V call is TRBV18, the J call TRBJ2-3; possible D gene TRBD2, 7 bases. The germline V gene encodes CDR1 KGHSH and CDR2 LQKENI. V was shortened by 4 bases and J by 2 bases, with 10 bases between the two germline ends. The CDR3 totals 14 residues. The CDR3: CASSRGGDTDTQYF. In DNA form, the CDR3 reads TGTGCCAGCTCACGGGGGGGCGACACAGATACGCAGTATTTT.

This rearrangement joins TRBV10-3 to TRBJ2-3; no reliable D call. The CDR3 covers 16 residues. CDR1 and CDR2 from the germline V gene are ENHRY and SYGVKD. V shed 2 bases and J shed 3 bases, with 15 bases lying between them. The CDR3 reads CAISEPRQPVTDTQYF. DNA of the CDR3: TGTGCCATCAGTGAGCCCCGTCAGCCGGTTACAGATACGCAGTATTTT.

The CDR3 coding sequence is TGCGCCAGCAGCCAAGGGGTCCTTAGGCGGGAGCGCCGATCCGAGCAGTTCTTC. It codes for CASSQGVLRRERRSEQFF. This chain joins TRBV4-1 and TRBJ2-1, with 7 nucleotides matching TRBD2. In germline, CDR1 is MGHRA, CDR2 YSYEKL. There are 18 residues in the CDR3. Losses at the gene ends were 1 base for V and 10 bases for J; bases not matched to a gene: 19.

The V call is TRBV6-1, the J call TRBJ2-6; TRBD2 agrees at 7 bases. Germline values: CDR1 MNHNS, CDR2 SASEGT. V trimming: 9 bases; J trimming: 0 bases; junction bases outside the gene matches: 5. This CDR3 region has 15 residues. The CDR3 sequence: CASRPGGSGANVLTF. The DNA for the CDR3 is TGTGCCAGTCGGCCGGGGGGCTCTGGGGCCAACGTCCTGACTTTC.

CDR3 bases: TGTGCCAGCAGAGGGATTCCGGAGAGGGGGCGGGAGCAGTTCTTC. Its protein is CASRGIPERGREQFF. The chain combines TRBV6-5 with TRBJ2-1; 7 nucleotides agree with TRBD1. The CDR3 length is 15 residues. The junction had 15 bases not matched to a gene; V was cut back by 6 bases and J by 10 bases. Germline V gene lookup returns CDR1 MNHEY and CDR2 SVGAGI.